This T cell receptor beta chain emerged from a study of control samples from healthy donors and cancer patients. This clone has a single count. Measured with immunoSEQ multiplex PCR; TCRdb has only the in-frame clones, and not every one. The sample lists some 410,000 clones, 75% to 95% seen once, with 5.5% to 7.5% in the top ten. In germline, CDR1 is LNHDA, CDR2 SQIVND (reference sequence). The CDR3 runs to 15 residues. V gave up 3 bases and J gave up 2 bases, with 13 bases separating them. The clonotype originates from a man between 35 and 55 years old with head and neck cancer. Sample: PBMCs. This chain connects TRBV19 to TRBJ2-5; D is undetermined. CDR3 region: CASSIRLGRQETQYF. The CDR3 bases are TGTGCCAGTAGTATTCGGTTGGGCAGACAAGAGACCCAGTACTTC.